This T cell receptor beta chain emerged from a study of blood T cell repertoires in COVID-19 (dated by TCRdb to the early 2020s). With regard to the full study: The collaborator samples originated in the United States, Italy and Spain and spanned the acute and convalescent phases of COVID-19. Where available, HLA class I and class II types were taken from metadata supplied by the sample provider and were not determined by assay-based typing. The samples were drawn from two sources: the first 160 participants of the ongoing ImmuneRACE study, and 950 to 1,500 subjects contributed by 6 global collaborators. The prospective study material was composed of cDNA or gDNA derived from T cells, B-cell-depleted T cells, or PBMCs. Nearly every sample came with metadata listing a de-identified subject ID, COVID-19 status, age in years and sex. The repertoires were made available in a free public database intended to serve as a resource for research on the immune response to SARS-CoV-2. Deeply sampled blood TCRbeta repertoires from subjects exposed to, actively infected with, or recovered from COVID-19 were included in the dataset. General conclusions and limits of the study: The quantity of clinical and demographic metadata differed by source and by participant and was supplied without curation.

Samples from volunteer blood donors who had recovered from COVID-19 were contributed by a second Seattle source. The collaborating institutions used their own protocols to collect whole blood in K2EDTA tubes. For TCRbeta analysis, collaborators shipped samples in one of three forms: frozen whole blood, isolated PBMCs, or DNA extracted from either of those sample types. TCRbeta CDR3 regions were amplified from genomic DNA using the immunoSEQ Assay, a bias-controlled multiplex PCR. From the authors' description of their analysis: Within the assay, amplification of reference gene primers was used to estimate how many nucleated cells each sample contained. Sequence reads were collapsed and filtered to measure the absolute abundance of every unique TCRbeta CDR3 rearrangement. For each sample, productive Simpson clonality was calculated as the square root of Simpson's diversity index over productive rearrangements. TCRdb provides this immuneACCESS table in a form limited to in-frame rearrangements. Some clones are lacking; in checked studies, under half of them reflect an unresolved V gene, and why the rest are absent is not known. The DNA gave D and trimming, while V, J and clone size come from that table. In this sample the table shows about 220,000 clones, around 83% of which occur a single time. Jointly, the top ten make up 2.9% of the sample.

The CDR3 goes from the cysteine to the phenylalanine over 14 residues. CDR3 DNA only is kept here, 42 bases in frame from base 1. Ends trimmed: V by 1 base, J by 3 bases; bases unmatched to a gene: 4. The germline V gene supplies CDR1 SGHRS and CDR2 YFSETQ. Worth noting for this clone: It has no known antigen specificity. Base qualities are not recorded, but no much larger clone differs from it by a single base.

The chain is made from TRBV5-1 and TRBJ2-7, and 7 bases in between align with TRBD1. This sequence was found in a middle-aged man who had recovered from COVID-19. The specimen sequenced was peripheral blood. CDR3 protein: CASSLRQGRYEQYF. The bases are TGCGCCAGCAGCTTGAGACAGGGACGCTACGAGCAGTACTTC.